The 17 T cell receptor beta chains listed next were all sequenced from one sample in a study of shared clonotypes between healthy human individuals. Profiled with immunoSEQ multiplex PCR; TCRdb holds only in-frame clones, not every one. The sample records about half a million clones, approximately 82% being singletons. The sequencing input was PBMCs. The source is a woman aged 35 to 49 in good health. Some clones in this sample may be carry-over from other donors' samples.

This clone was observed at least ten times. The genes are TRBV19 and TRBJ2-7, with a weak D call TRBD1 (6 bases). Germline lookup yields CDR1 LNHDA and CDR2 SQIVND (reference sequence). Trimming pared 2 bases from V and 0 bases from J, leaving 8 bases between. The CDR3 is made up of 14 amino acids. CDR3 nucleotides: TGTGCCAGTAGTATAAGGGGGTTCTCCTACGAGCAGTACTTC. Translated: CASSIRGFSYEQYF.

The CDR3 reads CASSLTSGRASREQFF. CDR3 nucleotide sequence: TGTGCCAGCAGCCTGACTAGCGGGAGAGCCTCGCGGGAGCAGTTCTTC. The chain links TRBV7-2 to TRBJ2-1; 12 nucleotides line up with TRBD2. Trimming removed 5 bases from V and 10 bases from J; junction bases left unmatched: 12. Germline V gene data show CDR1 as SGHTA and CDR2 as FQGNSA. CDR3 length: 16 amino acids.

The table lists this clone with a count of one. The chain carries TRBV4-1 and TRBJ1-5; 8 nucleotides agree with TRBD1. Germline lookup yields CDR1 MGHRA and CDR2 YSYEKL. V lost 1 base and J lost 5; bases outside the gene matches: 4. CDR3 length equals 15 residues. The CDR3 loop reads CASSQGPTGDQPQHF. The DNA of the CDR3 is TGCGCCAGCAGCCAAGGCCCGACAGGGGATCAGCCCCAGCATTTT.

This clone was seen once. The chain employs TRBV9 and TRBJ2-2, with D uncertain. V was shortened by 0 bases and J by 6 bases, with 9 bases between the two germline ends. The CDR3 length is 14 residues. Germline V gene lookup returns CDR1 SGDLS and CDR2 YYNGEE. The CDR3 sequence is CASSVGVTPGELFF. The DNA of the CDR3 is TGTGCCAGCAGCGTAGGCGTAACTCCCGGGGAGCTGTTTTTT.

CDR3 DNA sequence: TGTGCCAGCAGTGAGACAGGGGATAGCTCCTACGAGCAGTACTTC. Amino acid sequence: CASSETGDSSYEQYF. The chain has TRBV6-1 and TRBJ2-7, with 8 bases fitting TRBD1. This CDR3 spans 15 amino acids. J gave up 0 bases and V 3 bases, and 4 bases lay outside the gene matches. Germline V gene sequence: CDR1 MNHNS, CDR2 SASEGT.

CDR3 bases: TGTGCCAGCAGTTTATTGCAGGCTCCCTACTCCTACAATGAGCAGTTCTTC. Translating it yields CASSLLQAPYSYNEQFF. This rearrangement joins TRBV27 to TRBJ2-1; D ambiguous. The germline gives CDR1 MNHEY, CDR2 SMNVEV (reference sequence). V was cut by 1 base and J by 0 bases, with 13 bases left in between. This CDR3 is built from 17 residues.

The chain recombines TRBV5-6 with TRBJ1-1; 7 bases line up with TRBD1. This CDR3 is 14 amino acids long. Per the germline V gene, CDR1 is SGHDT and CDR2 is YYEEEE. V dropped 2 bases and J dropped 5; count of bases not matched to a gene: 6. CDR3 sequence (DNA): TGTGCCAGCAGCTTTGGGCAGGGGGGTACTGAAGCTTTCTTT. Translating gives CASSFGQGGTEAFF. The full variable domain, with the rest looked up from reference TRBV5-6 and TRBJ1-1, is DAGVTQSPTHLIKTRGQQVTLRCSPKSGHDTVSWYQQALGQGPQFIFQYYEEEERQRGNFPDRFSGHQFPNYSSELNVNALLLGDSALYLCASSFGQGGTEAFFGQGTRLTVV.

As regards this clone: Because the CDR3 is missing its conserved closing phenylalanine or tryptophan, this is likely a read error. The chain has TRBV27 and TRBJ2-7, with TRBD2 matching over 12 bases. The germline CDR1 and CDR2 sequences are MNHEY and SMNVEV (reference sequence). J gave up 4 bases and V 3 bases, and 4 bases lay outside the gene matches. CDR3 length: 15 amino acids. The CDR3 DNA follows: TGTGCCAGCAGTTTGCTAGCGGGAGGGCCGTACGAGCAGTACCTC. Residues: CASSLLAGGPYEQYL.

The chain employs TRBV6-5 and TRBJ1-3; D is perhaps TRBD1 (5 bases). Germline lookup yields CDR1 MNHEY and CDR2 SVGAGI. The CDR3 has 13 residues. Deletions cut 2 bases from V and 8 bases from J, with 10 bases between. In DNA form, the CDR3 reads TGTGCCAGCAGTTACGGGGACGGGTACACCATATATTTT. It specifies CASSYGDGYTIYF.

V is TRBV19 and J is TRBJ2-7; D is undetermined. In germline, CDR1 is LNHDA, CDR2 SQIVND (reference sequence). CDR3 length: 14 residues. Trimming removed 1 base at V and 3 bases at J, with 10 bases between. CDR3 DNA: TGTGCCAGTAGTATAGGAAATCACTTCTACGAGCAGTACTTC. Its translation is CASSIGNHFYEQYF. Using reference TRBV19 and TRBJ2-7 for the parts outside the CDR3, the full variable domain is DGGITQSPKYLFRKEGQNVTLSCEQNLNHDAMYWYRQDPGQGLRLIYYSQIVNDFQKGDIAEGYSVSREKKESFPLTVTSAQKNPTAFYLCASSIGNHFYEQYFGPGTRLTVT.

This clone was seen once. For the CDR3, the DNA is TGTGCCAGCCCGCACGCCATCAATTCTGATGGGGGCTACGAGCAGTACTTC. The encoded protein is CASPHAINSDGGYEQYF. The rearrangement joins TRBV28 to TRBJ2-7, with D perhaps assigned TRBD1 or TRBD2 (5 bases each). Per the germline V gene, CDR1 is MDHEN and CDR2 is SYDVKM. V was clipped by 8 bases and J by 3 bases, with 26 bases between them. CDR3 length equals 17 residues.

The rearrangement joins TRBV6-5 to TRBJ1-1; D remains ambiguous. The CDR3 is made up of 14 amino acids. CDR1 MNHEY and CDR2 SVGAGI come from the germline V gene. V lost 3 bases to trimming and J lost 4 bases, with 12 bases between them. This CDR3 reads CASSYDSAATEAFF. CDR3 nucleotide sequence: TGTGCCAGCAGTTATGACTCAGCTGCCACTGAAGCTTTCTTT.

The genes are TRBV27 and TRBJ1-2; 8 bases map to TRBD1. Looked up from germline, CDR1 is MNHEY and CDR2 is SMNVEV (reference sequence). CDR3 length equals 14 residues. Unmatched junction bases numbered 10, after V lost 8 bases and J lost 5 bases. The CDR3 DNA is TGTGCCAGCGGGACGACAGGGGCCTTGTATGGCTACACCTTC. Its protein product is CASGTTGALYGYTF.

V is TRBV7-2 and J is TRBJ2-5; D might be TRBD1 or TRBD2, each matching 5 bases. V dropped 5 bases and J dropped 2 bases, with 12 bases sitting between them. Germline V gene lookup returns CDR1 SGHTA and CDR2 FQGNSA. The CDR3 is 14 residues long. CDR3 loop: CASSLWGKQETQYF. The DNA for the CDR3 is TGTGCCAGCAGCCTCTGGGGGAAACAAGAGACCCAGTACTTC. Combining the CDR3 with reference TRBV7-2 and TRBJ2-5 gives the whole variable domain GAGVSQSPSNKVTEKGKDVELRCDPISGHTALYWYRQSLGQGLEFLIYFQGNSAPDKSGLPSDRFSAERTGGSVSTLTIQRTQQEDSAVYLCASSLWGKQETQYFGPGTRLLVL.

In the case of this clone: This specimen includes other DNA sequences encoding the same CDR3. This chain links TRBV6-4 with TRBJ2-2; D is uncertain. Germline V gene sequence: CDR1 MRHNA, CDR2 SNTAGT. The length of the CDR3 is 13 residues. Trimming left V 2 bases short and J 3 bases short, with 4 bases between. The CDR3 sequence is CASSDTDTGELFF. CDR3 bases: TGTGCCAGCAGTGACACAGACACCGGGGAGCTGTTTTTT.

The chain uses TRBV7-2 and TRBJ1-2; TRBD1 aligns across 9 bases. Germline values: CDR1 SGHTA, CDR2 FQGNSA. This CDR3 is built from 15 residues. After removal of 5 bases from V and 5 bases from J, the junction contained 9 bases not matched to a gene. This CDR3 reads CASSTRQGEWYGYTF. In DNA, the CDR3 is TGTGCCAGCAGCACTCGACAGGGGGAGTGGTATGGCTACACCTTC.

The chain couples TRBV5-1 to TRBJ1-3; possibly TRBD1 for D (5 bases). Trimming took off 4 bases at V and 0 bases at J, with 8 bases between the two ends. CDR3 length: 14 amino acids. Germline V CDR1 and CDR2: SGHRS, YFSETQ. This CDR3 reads CASSETDSGNTIYF. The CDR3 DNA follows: TGCGCCAGCAGCGAGACAGACTCTGGAAACACCATATATTTT.